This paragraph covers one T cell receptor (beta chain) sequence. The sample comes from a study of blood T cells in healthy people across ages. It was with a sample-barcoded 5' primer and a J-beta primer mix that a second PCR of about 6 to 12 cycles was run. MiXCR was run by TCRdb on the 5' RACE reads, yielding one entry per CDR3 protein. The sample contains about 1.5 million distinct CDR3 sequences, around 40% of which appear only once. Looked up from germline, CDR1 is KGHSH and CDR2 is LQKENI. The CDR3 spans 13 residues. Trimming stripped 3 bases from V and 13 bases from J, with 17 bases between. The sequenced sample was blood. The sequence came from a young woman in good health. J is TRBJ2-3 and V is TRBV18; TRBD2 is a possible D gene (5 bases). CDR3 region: CASSPLERSQEYF. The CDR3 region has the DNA TGTGCCAGCTCACCTCTGGAGCGGTCCCAGGAGTATTTT.